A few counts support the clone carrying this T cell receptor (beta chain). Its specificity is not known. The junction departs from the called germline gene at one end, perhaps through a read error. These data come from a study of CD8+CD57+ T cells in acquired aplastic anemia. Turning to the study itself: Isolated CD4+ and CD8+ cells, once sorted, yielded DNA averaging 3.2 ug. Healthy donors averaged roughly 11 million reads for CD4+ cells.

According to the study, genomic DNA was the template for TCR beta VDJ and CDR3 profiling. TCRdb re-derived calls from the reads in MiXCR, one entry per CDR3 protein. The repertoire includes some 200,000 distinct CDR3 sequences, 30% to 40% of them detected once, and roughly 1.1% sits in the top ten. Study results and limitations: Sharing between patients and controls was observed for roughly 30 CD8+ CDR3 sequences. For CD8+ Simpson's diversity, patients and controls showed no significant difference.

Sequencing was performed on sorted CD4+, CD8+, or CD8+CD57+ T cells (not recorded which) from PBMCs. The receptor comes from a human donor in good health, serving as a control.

The CDR3 coding sequence is TGTGCCAGCAGTGCACGCCAGGACAGGCAACACTTC. As protein: CASSARQDRQHF. The rearrangement joins TRBV27 to TRBJ2-7; TRBD1 aligns across 7 bases. The CDR3 spans 12 residues. The germline V gene has CDR1 MNHEY and CDR2 SMNVEV (reference sequence).